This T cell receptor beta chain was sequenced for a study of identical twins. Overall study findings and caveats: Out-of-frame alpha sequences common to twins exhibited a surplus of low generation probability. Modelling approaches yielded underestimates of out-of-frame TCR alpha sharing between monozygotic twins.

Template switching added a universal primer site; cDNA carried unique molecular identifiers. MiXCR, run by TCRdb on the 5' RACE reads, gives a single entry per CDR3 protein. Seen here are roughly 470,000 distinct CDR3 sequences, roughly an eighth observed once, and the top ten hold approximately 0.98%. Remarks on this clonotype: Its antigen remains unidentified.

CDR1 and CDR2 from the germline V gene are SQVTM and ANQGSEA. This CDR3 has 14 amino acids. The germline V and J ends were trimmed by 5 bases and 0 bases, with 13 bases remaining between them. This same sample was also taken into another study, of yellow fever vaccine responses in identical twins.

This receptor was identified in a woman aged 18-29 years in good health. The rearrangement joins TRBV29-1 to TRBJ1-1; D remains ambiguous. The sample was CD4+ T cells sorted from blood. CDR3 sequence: CSVTRQSMNTEAFF. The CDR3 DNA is TGCAGCGTTACCCGACAATCCATGAACACTGAAGCTTTCTTT.